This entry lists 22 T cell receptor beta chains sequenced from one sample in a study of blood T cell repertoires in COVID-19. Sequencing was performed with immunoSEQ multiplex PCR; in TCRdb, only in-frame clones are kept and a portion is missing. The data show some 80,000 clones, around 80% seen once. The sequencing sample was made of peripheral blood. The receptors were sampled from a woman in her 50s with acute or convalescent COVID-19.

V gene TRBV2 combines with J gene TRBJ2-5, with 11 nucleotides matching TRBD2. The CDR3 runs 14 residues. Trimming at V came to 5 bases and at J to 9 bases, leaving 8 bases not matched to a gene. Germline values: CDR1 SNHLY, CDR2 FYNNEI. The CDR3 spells CASSFYVTSGAQYF. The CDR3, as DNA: TGTGCCAGCAGTTTTTATGTGACTAGCGGGGCCCAGTACTTC.

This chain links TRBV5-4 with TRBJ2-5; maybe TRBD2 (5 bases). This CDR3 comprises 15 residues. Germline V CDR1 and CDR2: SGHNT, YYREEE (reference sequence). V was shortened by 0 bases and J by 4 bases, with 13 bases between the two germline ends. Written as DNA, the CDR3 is TGTGCCAGCAGCTTGGGAGGGCCAGGCGGAGAGACCCAGTACTTC. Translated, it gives CASSLGGPGGETQYF.

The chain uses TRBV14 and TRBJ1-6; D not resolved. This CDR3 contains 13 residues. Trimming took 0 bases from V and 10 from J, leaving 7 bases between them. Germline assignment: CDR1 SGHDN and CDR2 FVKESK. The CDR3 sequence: CASSQDIRSPLHF. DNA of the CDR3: TGTGCCAGCAGCCAAGATATACGGTCACCCCTCCACTTT.

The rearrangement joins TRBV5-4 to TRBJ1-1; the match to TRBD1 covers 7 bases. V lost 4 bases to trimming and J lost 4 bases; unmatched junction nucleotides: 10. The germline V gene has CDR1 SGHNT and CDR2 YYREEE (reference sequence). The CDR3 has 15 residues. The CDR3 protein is CASSQKSTGSTEAFF. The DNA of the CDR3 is TGTGCCAGCAGCCAAAAGTCGACAGGGAGCACTGAAGCTTTCTTT. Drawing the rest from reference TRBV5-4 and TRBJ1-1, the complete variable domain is ETGVTQSPTHLIKTRGQQVTLRCSSQSGHNTVSWYQQALGQGPQFIFQYYREEENGRGNFPPRFSGLQFPNYSSELNVNALELDDSALYLCASSQKSTGSTEAFFGQGTRLTVV.

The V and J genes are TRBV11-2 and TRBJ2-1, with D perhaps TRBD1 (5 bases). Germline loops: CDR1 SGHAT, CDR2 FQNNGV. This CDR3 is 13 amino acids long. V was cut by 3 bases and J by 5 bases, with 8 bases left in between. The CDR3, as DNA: TGTGCCAGCAGCTTTGTCAGGGACAATGAGCAGTTCTTC. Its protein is CASSFVRDNEQFF.

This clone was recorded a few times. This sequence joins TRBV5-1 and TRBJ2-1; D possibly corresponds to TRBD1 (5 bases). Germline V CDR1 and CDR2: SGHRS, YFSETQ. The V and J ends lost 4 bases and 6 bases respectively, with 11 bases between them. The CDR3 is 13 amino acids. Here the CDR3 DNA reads TGCGCCAGCAGCCAGGGATCCCTCAATGAGCAGTTCTTC. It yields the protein CASSQGSLNEQFF.

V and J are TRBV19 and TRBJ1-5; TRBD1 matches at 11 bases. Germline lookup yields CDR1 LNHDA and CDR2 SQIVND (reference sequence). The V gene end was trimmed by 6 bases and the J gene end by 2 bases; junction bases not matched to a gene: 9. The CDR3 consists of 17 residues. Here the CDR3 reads CASSIGQGARRNQPQHF. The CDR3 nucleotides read TGTGCCAGTAGCATCGGACAGGGGGCTCGGCGCAATCAGCCCCAGCATTTT.

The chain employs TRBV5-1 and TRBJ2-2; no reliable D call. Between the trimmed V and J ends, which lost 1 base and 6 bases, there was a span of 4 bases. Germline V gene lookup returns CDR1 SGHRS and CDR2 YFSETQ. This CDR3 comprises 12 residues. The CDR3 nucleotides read TGCGCCAGCAGCTTGTATCCCGGGGAGCTGTTTTTT. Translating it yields CASSLYPGELFF.

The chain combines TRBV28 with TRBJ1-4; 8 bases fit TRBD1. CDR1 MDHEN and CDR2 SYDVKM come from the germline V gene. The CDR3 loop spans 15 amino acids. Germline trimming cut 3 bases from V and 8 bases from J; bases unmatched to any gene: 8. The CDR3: CASSLGDRGNEKLFF. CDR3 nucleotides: TGTGCCAGCAGTTTGGGCGACAGGGGAAACGAAAAACTGTTTTTT.

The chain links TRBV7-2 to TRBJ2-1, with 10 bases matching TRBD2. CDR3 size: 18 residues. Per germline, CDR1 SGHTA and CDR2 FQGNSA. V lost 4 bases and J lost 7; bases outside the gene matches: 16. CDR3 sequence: CASSSTAGGPLSRNEQFF. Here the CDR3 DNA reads TGTGCCAGCAGCTCTACAGCGGGGGGGCCTTTATCTCGAAATGAGCAGTTCTTC.

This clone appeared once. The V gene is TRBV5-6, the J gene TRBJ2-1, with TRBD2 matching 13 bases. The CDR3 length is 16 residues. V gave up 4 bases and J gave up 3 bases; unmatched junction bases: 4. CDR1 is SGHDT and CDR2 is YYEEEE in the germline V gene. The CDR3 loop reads CASSERLAGGYNEQFF. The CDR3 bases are TGTGCCAGCAGCGAACGACTAGCGGGAGGCTACAATGAGCAGTTCTTC.

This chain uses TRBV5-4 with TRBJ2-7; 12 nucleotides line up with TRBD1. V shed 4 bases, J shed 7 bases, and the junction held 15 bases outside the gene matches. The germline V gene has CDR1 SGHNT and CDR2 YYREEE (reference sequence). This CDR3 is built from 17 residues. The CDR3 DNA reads TGTGCCAGCAGCCCCGCCCGGATGGGACAGGGGGCGGGTGAGCAGTACTTC. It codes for CASSPARMGQGAGEQYF.

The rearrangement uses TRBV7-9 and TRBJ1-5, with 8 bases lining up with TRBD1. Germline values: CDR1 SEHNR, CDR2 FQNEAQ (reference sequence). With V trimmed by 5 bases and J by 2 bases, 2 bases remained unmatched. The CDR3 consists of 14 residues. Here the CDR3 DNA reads TGTGCCAGCAGCGGACAGGGAGGCAATCAGCCCCAGCATTTT. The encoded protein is CASSGQGGNQPQHF.

The CDR3 sequence: CASSLAAPGANSYEQYF. Written as DNA, the CDR3 is TGTGCCAGCAGCTTAGCTGCTCCAGGGGCGAACTCCTACGAGCAGTACTTC. The chain links TRBV7-6 to TRBJ2-7; tentative D call: TRBD1 (6 bases). Germline-derived CDR1 and CDR2 are SGHVS and FNYEAQ. Between the trimmed V and J ends, which lost 0 bases and 0 bases, there was a span of 15 bases. CDR3 length: 17 residues.

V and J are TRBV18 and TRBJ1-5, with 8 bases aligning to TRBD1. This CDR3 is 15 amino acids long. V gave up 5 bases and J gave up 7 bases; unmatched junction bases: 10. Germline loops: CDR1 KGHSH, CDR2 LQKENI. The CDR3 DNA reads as TGTGCCAGCTCATTCTCAGGGGGCGTGCGGCAGCCCCAGCATTTT. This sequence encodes CASSFSGGVRQPQHF.

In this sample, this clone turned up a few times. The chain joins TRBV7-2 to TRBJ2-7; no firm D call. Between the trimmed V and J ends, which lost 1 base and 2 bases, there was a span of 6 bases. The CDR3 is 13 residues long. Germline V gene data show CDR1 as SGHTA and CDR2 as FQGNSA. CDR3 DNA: TGTGCCAGCAGCTTAGTCTCAGCCTACGAGCAGTACTTC. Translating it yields CASSLVSAYEQYF.

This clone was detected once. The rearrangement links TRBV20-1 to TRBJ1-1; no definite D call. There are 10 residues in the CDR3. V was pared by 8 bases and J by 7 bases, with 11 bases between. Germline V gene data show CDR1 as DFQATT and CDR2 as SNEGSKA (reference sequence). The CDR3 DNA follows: TGCAGTAGAGTCCTGATTGAAGCTTTCTTT. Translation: CSRVLIEAFF.

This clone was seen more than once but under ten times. The CDR3 bases are TGTGCCAGCAGTGGGACAGTACATGAAGCTTTCTTT. It yields the protein CASSGTVHEAFF. The gene calls are TRBV2 and TRBJ1-1; tentatively, D is TRBD1 (6 bases). There are 12 residues in the CDR3. V lost 4 bases, J lost 7 bases, and 10 bases lay in between. Germline CDR1 SNHLY, CDR2 FYNNEI.

Here the CDR3 DNA reads TGTGCCAGCAGCTTTATAGACAGGGGCTCCTACGAGCAGTACTTC. It encodes CASSFIDRGSYEQYF. V and J are TRBV5-6 and TRBJ2-7; 8 bases are a match to TRBD1. The CDR3 has 15 residues. The V segment lost 2 bases and the J segment 0 bases; nucleotides outside the gene matches: 4. Germline-derived CDR1 and CDR2 are SGHDT and YYEEEE.

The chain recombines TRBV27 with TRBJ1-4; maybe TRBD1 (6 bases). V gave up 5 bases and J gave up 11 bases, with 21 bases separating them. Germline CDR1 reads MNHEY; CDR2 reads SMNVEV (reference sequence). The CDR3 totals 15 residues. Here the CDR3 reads CASSRFRDTLRKLFF. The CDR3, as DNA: TGTGCCAGCAGTCGTTTCCGGGACACTCTTCGCAAACTGTTTTTT.

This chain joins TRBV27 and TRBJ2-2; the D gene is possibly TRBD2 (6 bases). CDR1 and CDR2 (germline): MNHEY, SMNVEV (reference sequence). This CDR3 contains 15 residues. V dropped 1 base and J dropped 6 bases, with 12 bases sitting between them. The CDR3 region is CASSLYRGRPGELFF. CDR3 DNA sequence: TGTGCCAGCAGTTTATATCGGGGGAGGCCCGGGGAGCTGTTTTTT.

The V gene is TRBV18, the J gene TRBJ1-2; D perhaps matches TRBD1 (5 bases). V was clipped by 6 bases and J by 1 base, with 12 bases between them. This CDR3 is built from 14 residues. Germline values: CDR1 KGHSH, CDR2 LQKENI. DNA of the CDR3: TGTGCCAGCTCGGAGGGGATCCTTAACTATGGCTACACCTTC. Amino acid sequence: CASSEGILNYGYTF. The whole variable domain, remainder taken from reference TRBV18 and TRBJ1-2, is NAGVMQNPRHLVRRRGQEARLRCSPMKGHSHVYWYRQLPEEGLKFMVYLQKENIIDESGMPKERFSAEFPKEGPSILRIQQVVRGDSAAYFCASSEGILNYGYTFGSGTRLTVV.